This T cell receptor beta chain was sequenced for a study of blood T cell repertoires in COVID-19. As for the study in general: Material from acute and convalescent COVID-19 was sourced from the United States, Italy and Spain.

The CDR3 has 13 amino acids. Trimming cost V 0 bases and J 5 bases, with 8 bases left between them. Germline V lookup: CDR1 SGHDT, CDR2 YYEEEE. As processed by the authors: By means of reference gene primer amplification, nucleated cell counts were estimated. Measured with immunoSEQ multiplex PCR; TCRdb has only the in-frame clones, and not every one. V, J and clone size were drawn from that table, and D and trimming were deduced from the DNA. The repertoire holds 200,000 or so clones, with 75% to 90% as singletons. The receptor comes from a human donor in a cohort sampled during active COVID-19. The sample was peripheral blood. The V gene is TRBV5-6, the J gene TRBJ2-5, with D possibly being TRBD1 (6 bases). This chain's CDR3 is CASSLGTVETQYF. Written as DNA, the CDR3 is TGTGCCAGCAGCTTGGGGACAGTGGAGACCCAGTACTTC. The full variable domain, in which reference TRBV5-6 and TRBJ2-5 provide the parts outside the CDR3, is DAGVTQSPTHLIKTRGQQVTLRCSPKSGHDTVSWYQQALGQGPQFIFQYYEEEERQRGNFPDRFSGHQFPNYSSELNVNALLLGDSALYLCASSLGTVETQYFGPGTRLLVL.